A single TCR beta chain is shown here with its context. The antigen remains unidentified. V was clipped by 4 bases and J by 4 bases, with 11 bases between them. The CDR3 is made up of 15 amino acids. From germline, CDR1 is MNHEY and CDR2 SVGEGT. The data belong to a study of tumor and adjacent non-tumor tissue in lung cancer. Study-level results: Top 100 clones took a larger repertoire share in normal lung.

RNA was extracted from bulk tissue without any cell sorting. TCRbeta libraries were built with three rounds of nested PCR, modified from ARM-PCR. From the multiplex PCR reads, TCRdb called clonotypes with MiXCR, one entry per CDR3 protein. The sample lists about 200,000 distinct CDR3 sequences; approximately 74% were seen once. The sequenced material came from lung tumor tissue. This TCR was sampled from a man aged 55-75 years with non-small cell lung cancer. This chain joins TRBV6-2 or TRBV6-3 and TRBJ2-6; D ambiguous. In DNA, the CDR3 is TGTGCCAGCAGTTCGACTTATGAAGGGGCCAACGTCCTGACTTTC. Translating gives CASSSTYEGANVLTF.